Following are 9 T cell receptor beta chains from one sample sequenced in a study of cytomegalovirus exposure and HLA in healthy donors. The PCR had 60 Vbeta and 13 Jbeta primers. Clones were sequenced by immunoSEQ multiplex PCR, and TCRdb holds only the in-frame ones, with some missing. The data show fewer than 100,000 clones, roughly 85% seen once. The sequenced sample consisted of PBMCs. Every receptor here comes from a female donor in good health and CMV-seronegative.

This clone was seen repeatedly, ten times or more. The J gene is TRBJ2-7, the V gene TRBV4-2; 7 positions match TRBD1. CDR3 length: 15 amino acids. V was pared by 0 bases and J by 0 bases, with 2 bases of the junction left unmatched. From germline, CDR1 is LGHNA and CDR2 YNFKEQ. CDR3: CASSQERDSSYEQYF. The CDR3 DNA reads TGTGCCAGCAGCCAAGAACGGGACAGCTCCTACGAGCAGTACTTC.

This clone came up a few times. This rearrangement joins TRBV5-1 to TRBJ1-1; D may be TRBD1 (5 bases). The CDR3 has 15 residues. V dropped 2 bases and J dropped 3 bases, with 14 bases sitting between them. CDR1 is SGHRS and CDR2 is YFSETQ in the germline V gene. CDR3 loop: CASSFQRGGDTEAFF. The CDR3 DNA reads TGCGCCAGCAGCTTCCAACGCGGGGGGGACACTGAAGCTTTCTTT.

J is TRBJ2-1 and V is TRBV5-4, with D possibly TRBD1 on 6 matching bases. This CDR3 region has 15 residues. CDR1 SGHNT and CDR2 YYREEE come from the germline V gene (reference sequence). V lost 4 bases, J lost 4 bases, and 15 bases lay in between. The CDR3 loop reads CASSRTVGKYNEQFF. The CDR3 DNA follows: TGTGCCAGCAGCCGGACAGTGGGGAAATACAATGAGCAGTTCTTC.

The chain couples TRBV7-9 to TRBJ2-3; D is possibly TRBD2 (5 bases). V lost 2 bases, J lost 1 base, and 16 bases lay in between. The CDR3 runs to 17 residues. Germline V gene lookup returns CDR1 SEHNR and CDR2 FQNEAQ (reference sequence). This chain's CDR3 is CASSLKVAEEGTDTQYF. The CDR3 coding sequence is TGTGCCAGCAGCTTAAAAGTCGCGGAGGAGGGCACAGATACGCAGTATTTT.

This sequence joins TRBV28 and TRBJ2-7; D call uncertain. Germline-derived CDR1 and CDR2 are MDHEN and SYDVKM. V was clipped by 5 bases and J by 2 bases, with 10 bases between them. This CDR3 contains 13 residues. CDR3 bases: TGTGCCAGCAGTCCTACTGCAACCTACGAGCAGTACTTC. It specifies CASSPTATYEQYF.

The chain links TRBV25-1 to TRBJ1-2; 8 bases line up with TRBD1. In germline, CDR1 is MGHDK, CDR2 SYGVNS. V lost 2 bases to trimming and J lost 7 bases; unmatched junction nucleotides: 6. The CDR3 has 14 amino acids. The CDR3 DNA reads as TGTGCCAGCAGTGAAGGGCAGGGGGCATTTGGCTACACCTTC. Translation: CASSEGQGAFGYTF.

The chain joins TRBV5-6 to TRBJ2-7, with TRBD2 identical over 10 bases. This CDR3 is 15 amino acids long. Trimming took 4 bases from V and 2 from J; bases not matched to a gene: 6. Germline V gene sequence: CDR1 SGHDT, CDR2 YYEEEE. This CDR3 reads CASSLIAGGPYEQYF. In DNA, the CDR3 is TGTGCCAGCAGCCTAATAGCGGGAGGACCCTACGAGCAGTACTTC.

J is TRBJ2-2 and V is TRBV4-1; 12 positions match TRBD2. The junction had 3 bases not matched to a gene; V was cut back by 4 bases and J by 6 bases. Germline CDR1 reads MGHRA; CDR2 reads YSYEKL. The CDR3 runs 15 residues. The CDR3 protein is CASSLRLAGAGELFF. The CDR3 DNA sequence: TGCGCCAGCAGCCTTAGACTAGCGGGAGCCGGGGAGCTGTTTTTT.

V and J are TRBV6-5 and TRBJ2-2; TRBD2 matches at 10 bases. The CDR3 extends over 13 amino acids. With 6 bases clipped from V and 7 bases from J, the junction kept 2 bases outside the gene matches. CDR1 and CDR2 from the germline V gene are MNHEY and SVGAGI. The CDR3 nucleotides are TGTGCCAGCAGAGGACTAGCGGTCGGGGAGCTGTTTTTT. Its protein is CASRGLAVGELFF.